This is a list of T cell receptor beta chains from one sample in a study of T cell changes during pregnancy in multiple sclerosis. Profiled with immunoSEQ multiplex PCR; TCRdb holds only in-frame clones, not every one. The sample includes tens of thousands of clones, under 95% of them seen just once. Sample: peripheral blood, taken before pregnancy. These receptors all come from a female donor with multiple sclerosis, enrolled in a pregnancy study. CDR3s include the opening cysteine and the closing phenylalanine or tryptophan. Each record gives: D gene, V gene, clone size, CDR3 length, J gene, CDR3 protein, CDR3 DNA. D genes are given only for firm matches. Only some rows state a clone size, as once, few, many or a class for expanded clones.

TRBD2,TRBV9,-,14,TRBJ2-5,CASSPGLAQETQYF,TGTGCCAGCAGCCCGGGACTAGCCCAAGAGACCCAGTACTTC
-,TRBV19,-,16,TRBJ1-2,CASSITTGYIDYGYTF,TGTGCCAGTAGTATAACAACAGGGTATATCGACTATGGCTACACCTTC
-,TRBV13,-,12,TRBJ2-7,CASSHGPYEQYF,TGTGCCAGCAGCCATGGGCCCTACGAGCAGTACTTC
-,TRBV19,-,15,TRBJ2-5,CASSIALVLQETQYF,TGTGCCAGTAGTATAGCTCTAGTCCTCCAAGAGACCCAGTACTTC
TRBD2,TRBV6-5,-,14,TRBJ2-2,CASRGLANTGELFF,TGTGCCAGCAGGGGACTAGCGAACACCGGGGAGCTGTTTTTT
-,TRBV15,-,14,TRBJ1-1,CATSSGGEATEAFF,TGTGCCACCAGCAGTGGAGGGGAGGCCACTGAAGCTTTCTTT
-,TRBV7-9,-,16,TRBJ2-2,CASSPSGAGYTGELFF,TGTGCCAGCAGCCCTAGTGGGGCAGGATACACCGGGGAGCTGTTTTTT
TRBD1,TRBV4-1,-,13,TRBJ2-7,CASSSMNRGEQYF,TGCGCCAGCAGCTCAATGAACAGGGGCGAGCAGTACTTC
-,TRBV18,-,15,TRBJ1-3,CASSPPMEPGNTIYF,TGTGCCAGCTCACCACCGATGGAGCCTGGAAACACCATATATTTT
TRBD1,TRBV5-1,few,17,TRBJ1-6,CASSYGQVPLENSPLHF,TGCGCCAGCAGCTACGGACAGGTCCCCTTGGAAAATTCACCCCTCCACTTT
-,TRBV4-1,-,14,TRBJ1-1,CASSQDRSPPEAFF,TGCGCCAGCAGCCAAGATCGTTCTCCCCCTGAAGCTTTCTTT
-,TRBV5-6,-,15,TRBJ2-1,CASSLAAGGYNEQFF,TGTGCCAGCAGCTTGGCCGCAGGAGGGTACAATGAGCAGTTCTTC
TRBD1,TRBV7-8,-,16,TRBJ2-7,CASSLVVRGPSYEQYF,TGTGCCAGCAGCTTAGTAGTGAGGGGGCCATCCTACGAGCAGTACTTC
-,TRBV4-1,-,13,TRBJ1-5,CASSQSPNQPQHF,TGCGCCAGCAGCCAATCCCCGAATCAGCCCCAGCATTTT
TRBD1,TRBV2,-,14,TRBJ2-5,CASTGQGIQETQYF,TGTGCCAGCACAGGACAGGGGATCCAAGAGACCCAGTACTTC
-,TRBV4-1,-,18,TRBJ1-2,CASSQDGALQGVVDGYTF,TGCGCCAGCAGCCAAGATGGGGCCTTACAGGGAGTCGTTGATGGCTACACCTTC
TRBD1,TRBV5-1,-,17,TRBJ2-2,CASSLRGGQYPTGELFF,TGCGCCAGCAGCTTGCGAGGGGGCCAATACCCCACCGGGGAGCTGTTTTTT
-,TRBV6-5,-,14,TRBJ2-1,CASSAAGARNEQFF,TGTGCCAGCAGCGCGGCGGGGGCCCGAAATGAGCAGTTCTTC
-,TRBV2,-,15,TRBJ2-3,CASSETRQRTDTQYF,TGTGCCAGCAGTGAAACCAGACAACGCACAGATACGCAGTATTTT
-,TRBV6-1,-,19,TRBJ2-6,CASSALFGHWAVGANVLTF,TGTGCCAGCAGTGCCCTCTTTGGACATTGGGCGGTAGGGGCCAACGTCCTGACTTTC
TRBD1,TRBV6-1,-,15,TRBJ2-5,CASSEDRGRLETQYF,TGTGCCAGCAGTGAGGACAGGGGGCGCCTTGAGACCCAGTACTTC
TRBD1,TRBV19,-,17,TRBJ1-2,CASSHSRRTGLSDGYTF,TGTGCCAGTAGCCACTCGCGGAGGACAGGGCTGTCGGACGGCTACACCTTC
-,TRBV7-9,-,13,TRBJ2-5,CASSFALVETQYF,TGTGCCAGCAGCTTTGCTTTAGTAGAGACCCAGTACTTC
-,TRBV2,-,14,TRBJ2-3,CASRQGSSTDTQYF,TGTGCCAGCAGACAGGGATCTAGCACAGATACGCAGTATTTT
TRBD1,TRBV18,-,18,TRBJ1-1,CASSPLQTGGSTNTEAFF,TGTGCCAGCTCACCACTTCAGACAGGGGGCTCTACGAACACTGAAGCTTTCTTT
TRBD1,TRBV5-1,-,15,TRBJ1-2,CASSWRGTAEDGYTF,TGCGCCAGCAGCTGGAGAGGGACAGCCGAGGATGGCTACACCTTC
-,TRBV19,-,15,TRBJ1-1,CASSIATVGNTEAFF,TGTGCCAGTAGTATAGCCACTGTTGGGAACACTGAAGCTTTCTTT
TRBD1,TRBV13,-,17,TRBJ2-7,CASSPGLRGQGSHEQYF,TGTGCCAGCAGCCCCGGCCTCAGGGGACAGGGGTCCCACGAGCAGTACTTC
-,TRBV5-6,-,16,TRBJ1-2,CASSLTEGGFGYGYTF,TGTGCCAGCAGCTTGACGGAGGGTGGATTCGGCTATGGCTACACCTTC
TRBD1,TRBV4-1,-,16,TRBJ2-3,CASSRGQGTFTDTQYF,TGCGCCAGCAGCCGGGGACAGGGAACTTTCACAGATACGCAGTATTTT
-,TRBV5-1,-,15,TRBJ2-3,CASSPSGGQGDTQYF,TGCGCCAGCAGCCCATCCGGGGGGCAGGGAGATACGCAGTATTTT
-,TRBV2,-,14,TRBJ2-7,CASSGTYISYEQYF,TGTGCCAGCAGTGGGACTTATATTTCCTACGAGCAGTACTTC
-,TRBV2,-,10,TRBJ2-3,CASTADTQYF,TGTGCCAGCACGGCAGATACGCAGTATTTT
-,TRBV1,-,13,TRBJ2-5,CTSSLGLTETQYF,TGCACCAGCAGTCTGGGACTTACAGAGACCCAGTACTTC
-,TRBV9,-,11,TRBJ2-3,CASSVGDTQYF,TGTGCCAGCAGCGTGGGCGATACGCAGTATTTT
-,TRBV5-1,-,16,TRBJ1-2,CASSFYMTGVGYGYTF,TGCGCCAGCAGCTTTTACATGACAGGAGTAGGATATGGCTACACCTTC
TRBD2,TRBV7-6,-,15,TRBJ2-5,CASSLIAGGLETQYF,TGTGCCAGCAGCTTGATAGCGGGGGGGCTGGAGACCCAGTACTTC